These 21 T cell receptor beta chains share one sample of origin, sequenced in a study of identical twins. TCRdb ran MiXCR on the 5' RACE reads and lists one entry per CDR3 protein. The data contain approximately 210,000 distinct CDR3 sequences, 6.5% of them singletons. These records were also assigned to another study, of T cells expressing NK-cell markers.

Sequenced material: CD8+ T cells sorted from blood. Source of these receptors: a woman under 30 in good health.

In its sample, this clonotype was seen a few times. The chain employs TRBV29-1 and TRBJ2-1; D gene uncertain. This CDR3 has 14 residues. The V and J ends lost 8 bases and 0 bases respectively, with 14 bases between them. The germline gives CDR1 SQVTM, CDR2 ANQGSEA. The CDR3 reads CSPSKGSSYNEQFF. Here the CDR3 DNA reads TGCAGCCCAAGCAAGGGCAGCTCCTACAATGAGCAGTTCTTC.

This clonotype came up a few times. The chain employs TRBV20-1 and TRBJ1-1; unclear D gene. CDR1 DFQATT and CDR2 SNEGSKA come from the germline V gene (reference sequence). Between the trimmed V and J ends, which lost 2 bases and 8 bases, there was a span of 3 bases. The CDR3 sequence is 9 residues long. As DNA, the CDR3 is TGCAGTGCTAGAAAGGAAGCTTTCTTT. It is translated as CSARKEAFF.

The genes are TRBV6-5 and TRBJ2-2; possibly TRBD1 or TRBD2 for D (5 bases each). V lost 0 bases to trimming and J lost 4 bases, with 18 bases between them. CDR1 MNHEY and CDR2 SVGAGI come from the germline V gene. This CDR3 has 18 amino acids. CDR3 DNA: TGTGCCAGCAGTTACTCGTTTGGAGGATACAGGCCCACCGGGGAGCTGTTTTTT. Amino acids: CASSYSFGGYRPTGELFF.

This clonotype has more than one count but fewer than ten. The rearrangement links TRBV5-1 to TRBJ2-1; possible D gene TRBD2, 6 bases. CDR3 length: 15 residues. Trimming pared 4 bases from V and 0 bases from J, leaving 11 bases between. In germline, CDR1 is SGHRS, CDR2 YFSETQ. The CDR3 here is CASSHLSGSYNEQFF. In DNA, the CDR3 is TGCGCCAGCAGCCACCTTAGCGGCTCCTACAATGAGCAGTTCTTC. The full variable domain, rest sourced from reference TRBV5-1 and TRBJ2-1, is KAGVTQTPRYLIKTRGQQVTLSCSPISGHRSVSWYQQTPGQGLQFLFEYFSETQRNKGNFPGRFSGRQFSNSRSEMNVSTLELGDSALYLCASSHLSGSYNEQFFGPGTRLTVL.

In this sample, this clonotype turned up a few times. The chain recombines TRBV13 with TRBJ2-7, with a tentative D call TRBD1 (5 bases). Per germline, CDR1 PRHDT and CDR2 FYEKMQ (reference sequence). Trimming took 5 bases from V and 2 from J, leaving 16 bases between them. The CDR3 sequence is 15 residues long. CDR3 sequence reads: CASSATSQGPYEQYF. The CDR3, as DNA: TGTGCCAGCAGCGCGACCTCCCAGGGCCCCTACGAGCAGTACTTC. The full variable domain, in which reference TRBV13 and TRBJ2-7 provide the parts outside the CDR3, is AAGVIQSPRHLIKEKRETATLKCYPIPRHDTVYWYQQGPGQDPQFLISFYEKMQSDKGSIPDRFSAQQFSDYHSELNMSSLELGDSALYFCASSATSQGPYEQYFGPGTRLTVT.

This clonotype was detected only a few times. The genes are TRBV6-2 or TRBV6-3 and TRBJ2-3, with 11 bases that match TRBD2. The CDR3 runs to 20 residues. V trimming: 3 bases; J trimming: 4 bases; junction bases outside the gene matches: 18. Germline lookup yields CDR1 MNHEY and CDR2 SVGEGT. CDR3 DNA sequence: TGTGCCAGCAGTTATTCGAGCCCAACTAGCGGGAGTCCGAATCCAGATACGCAGTATTTT. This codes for CASSYSSPTSGSPNPDTQYF.

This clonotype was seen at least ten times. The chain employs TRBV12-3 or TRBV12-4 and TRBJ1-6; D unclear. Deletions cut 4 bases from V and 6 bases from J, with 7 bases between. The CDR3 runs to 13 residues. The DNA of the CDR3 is TGTGCCAGCAGTTCTTGGGGTAATTCACCCCTCCACTTT. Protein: CASSSWGNSPLHF.

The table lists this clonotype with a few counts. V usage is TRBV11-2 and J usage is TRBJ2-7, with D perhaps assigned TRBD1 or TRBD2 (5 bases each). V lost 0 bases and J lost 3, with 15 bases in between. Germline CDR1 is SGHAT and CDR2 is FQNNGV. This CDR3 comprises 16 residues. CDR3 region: CASSLDRSGGLYEQYF. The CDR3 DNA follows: TGTGCCAGCAGCTTAGATCGAAGTGGGGGTCTCTACGAGCAGTACTTC.

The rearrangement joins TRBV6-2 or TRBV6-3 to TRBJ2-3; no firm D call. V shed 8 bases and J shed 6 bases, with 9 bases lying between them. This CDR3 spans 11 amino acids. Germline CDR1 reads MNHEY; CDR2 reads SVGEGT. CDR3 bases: TGTGCCAGCGGTCTCGATGATACGCAGTATTTT. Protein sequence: CASGLDDTQYF.

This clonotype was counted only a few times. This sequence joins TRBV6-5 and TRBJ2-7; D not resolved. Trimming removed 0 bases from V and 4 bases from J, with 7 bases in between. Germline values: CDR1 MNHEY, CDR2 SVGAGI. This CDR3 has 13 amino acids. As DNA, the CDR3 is TGTGCCAGCAGTTACTCTTCCGTATACGAGCAGTACTTC. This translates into CASSYSSVYEQYF.

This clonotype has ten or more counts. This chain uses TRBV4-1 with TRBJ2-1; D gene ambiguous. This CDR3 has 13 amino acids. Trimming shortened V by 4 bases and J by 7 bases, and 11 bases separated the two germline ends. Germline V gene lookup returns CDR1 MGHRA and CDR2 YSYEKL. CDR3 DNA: TGCGCCAGCAGCCCAAGGGTCCTAAATGAGCAGTTCTTC. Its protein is CASSPRVLNEQFF.

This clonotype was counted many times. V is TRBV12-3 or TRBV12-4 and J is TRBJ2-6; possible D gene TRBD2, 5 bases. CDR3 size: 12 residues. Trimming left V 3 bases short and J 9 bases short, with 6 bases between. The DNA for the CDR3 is TGTGCCAGCAGTTTGGAGGACAACGTCCTGACTTTC. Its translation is CASSLEDNVLTF.

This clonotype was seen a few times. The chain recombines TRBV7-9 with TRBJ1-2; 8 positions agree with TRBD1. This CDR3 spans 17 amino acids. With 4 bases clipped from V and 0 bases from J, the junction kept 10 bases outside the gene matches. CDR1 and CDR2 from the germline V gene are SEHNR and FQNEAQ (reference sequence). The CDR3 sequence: CASSSSQGGEANYGYTF. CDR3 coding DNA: TGTGCCAGCAGCTCCTCACAGGGGGGGGAAGCTAACTATGGCTACACCTTC.

In DNA, the CDR3 is TGTGCCAGCAGCCCGACGGCAGGGGGTAGCTATGGCTACACCTTC. Translation: CASSPTAGGSYGYTF. V and J are TRBV16 and TRBJ1-2, with 7 nucleotides matching TRBD1. J lost 4 bases, V lost 4 bases, and 9 bases had no gene match. Germline-derived CDR1 and CDR2 are KGHSY and FQNENV. CDR3 length: 15 amino acids.

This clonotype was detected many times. CDR3 loop: CASSQDSTYEQYF. Written as DNA, the CDR3 is TGTGCCAGCAGCCAAGACAGCACCTACGAGCAGTACTTC. This chain connects TRBV3-1 to TRBJ2-7, with D unclear. CDR1 is LGHDT, CDR2 YNNKEL, per germline (reference sequence). V was shortened by 0 bases and J by 2 bases, with 5 bases between the two germline ends. The CDR3 spans 13 residues.

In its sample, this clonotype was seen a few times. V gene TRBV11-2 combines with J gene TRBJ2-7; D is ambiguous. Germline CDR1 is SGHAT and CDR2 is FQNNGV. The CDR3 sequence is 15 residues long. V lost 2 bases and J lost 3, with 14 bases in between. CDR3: CASSLYGIDGYEQYF. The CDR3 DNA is TGTGCCAGCAGCTTATATGGGATCGACGGCTACGAGCAGTACTTC.

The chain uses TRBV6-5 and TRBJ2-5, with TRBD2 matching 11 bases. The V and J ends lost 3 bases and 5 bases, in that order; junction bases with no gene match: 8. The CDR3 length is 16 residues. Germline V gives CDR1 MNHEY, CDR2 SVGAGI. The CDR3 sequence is CASSYGVIAGGETQYF. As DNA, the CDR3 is TGTGCCAGCAGTTATGGTGTAATAGCGGGAGGGGAGACCCAGTACTTC.

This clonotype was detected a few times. Here the CDR3 DNA reads TGTGCCAGCAGTTACTCTGACAACTATGGCTACACCTTC. Translated, it gives CASSYSDNYGYTF. This chain joins TRBV6-5 and TRBJ1-2; D not certain. CDR3 size: 13 residues. CDR1 is MNHEY and CDR2 is SVGAGI in the germline V gene. The V gene lost 0 bases and the J gene lost 2 bases, with 4 bases spanning the gap.

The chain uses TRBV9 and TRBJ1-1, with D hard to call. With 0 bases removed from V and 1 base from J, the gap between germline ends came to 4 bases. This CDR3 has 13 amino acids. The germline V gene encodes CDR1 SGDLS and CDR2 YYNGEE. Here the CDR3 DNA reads TGTGCCAGCAGCGTAGGAAAGAACACTGAAGCTTTCTTT. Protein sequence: CASSVGKNTEAFF.

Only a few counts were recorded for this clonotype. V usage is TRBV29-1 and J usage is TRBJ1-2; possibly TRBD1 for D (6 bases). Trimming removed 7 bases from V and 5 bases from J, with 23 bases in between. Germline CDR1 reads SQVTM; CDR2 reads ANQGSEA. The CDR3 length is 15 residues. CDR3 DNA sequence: TGCAGCGCTTCAACCGGAGGGGGGGAGAGGTATGGCTACACCTTC. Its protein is CSASTGGGERYGYTF.

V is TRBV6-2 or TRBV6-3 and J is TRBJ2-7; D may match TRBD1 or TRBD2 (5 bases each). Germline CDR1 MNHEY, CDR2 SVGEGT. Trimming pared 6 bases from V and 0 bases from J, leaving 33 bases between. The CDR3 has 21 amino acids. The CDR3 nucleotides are TGTGCCAGCAGGGCAGGACCAAGGACGGGACCCTTAGGGTTAAGCTCCTACGAGCAGTACTTC. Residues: CASRAGPRTGPLGLSSYEQYF.